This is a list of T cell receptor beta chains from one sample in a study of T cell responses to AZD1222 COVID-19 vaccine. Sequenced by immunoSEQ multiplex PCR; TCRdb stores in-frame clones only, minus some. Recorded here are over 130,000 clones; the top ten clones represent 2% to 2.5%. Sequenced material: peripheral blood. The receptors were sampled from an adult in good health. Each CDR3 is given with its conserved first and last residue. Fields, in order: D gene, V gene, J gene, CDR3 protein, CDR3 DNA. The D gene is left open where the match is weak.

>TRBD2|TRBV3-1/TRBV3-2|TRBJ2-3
CASSQDPAGAWGTQYF
TGTGCCAGCAGCCAAGATCCAGCGGGGGCCTGGGGTACGCAGTATTTT
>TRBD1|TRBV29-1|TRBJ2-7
CSVGQGTSHEQYF
TGCAGCGTGGGACAGGGCACGTCCCACGAGCAGTACTTC
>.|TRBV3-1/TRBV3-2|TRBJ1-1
CASSPDSSGEAFF
TGTGCCAGCAGCCCAGACAGCTCGGGTGAAGCTTTCTTT
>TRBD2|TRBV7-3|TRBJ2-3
CASSPGLAGGNTQYF
TGTGCCAGCAGCCCGGGACTAGCGGGGGGGAATACGCAGTATTTT
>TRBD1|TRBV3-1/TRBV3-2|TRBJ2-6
CASSRDRSSGANVLTF
TGTGCCAGCAGCCGGGACAGGAGCTCTGGGGCCAACGTCCTGACTTTC
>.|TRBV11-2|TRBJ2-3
CASSPQHRGTQYF
TGTGCCAGCAGCCCTCAGCATAGGGGTACGCAGTATTTT
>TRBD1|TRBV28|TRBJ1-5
CASSSRQGFQPQHF
TGTGCCAGCAGTTCTCGACAGGGGTTCCAGCCCCAGCATTTT
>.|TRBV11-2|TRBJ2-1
CASSSRNHVVGLYNEQFF
TGTGCCAGCAGCTCCCGAAACCACGTAGTCGGCCTCTACAATGAGCAGTTCTTC
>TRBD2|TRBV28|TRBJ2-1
CASSPRLGRGVSYNEQFF
TGTGCCAGCAGTCCCCGGTTGGGGCGGGGGGTCTCCTACAATGAGCAGTTCTTC
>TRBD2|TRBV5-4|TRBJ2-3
CASSPAGSGGASTDTQYF
TGTGCCAGCAGCCCAGCAGGCAGCGGGGGGGCCTCGACAGATACGCAGTATTTT
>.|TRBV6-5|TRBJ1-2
CASSPRGGRGYTF
TGTGCCAGCAGCCCAAGGGGCGGCAGGGGCTACACCTTC
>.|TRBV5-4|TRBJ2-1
CASSSDKEREQFF
TGTGCCAGCAGCTCAGATAAGGAGCGGGAGCAGTTCTTC
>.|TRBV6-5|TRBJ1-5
CASKEYRASNQPQHF
TGTGCCAGCAAAGAATACAGGGCCTCCAATCAGCCCCAGCATTTT
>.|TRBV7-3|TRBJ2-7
CASVTGDEQYF
TGTGCCAGCGTCACCGGGGACGAGCAGTACTTC
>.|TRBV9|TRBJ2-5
CASSDFQETQYF
TGTGCCAGCAGCGATTTCCAAGAGACCCAGTACTTC
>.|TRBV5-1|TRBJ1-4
CASSLSQGSPNEKLFF
TGCGCCAGCAGCCTGAGTCAGGGCAGTCCGAATGAAAAACTGTTTTTT
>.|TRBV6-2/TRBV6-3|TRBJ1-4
CASSYSLTGNDATNEKLFF
TGTGCCAGCAGTTACTCGCTTACAGGAAACGATGCAACTAATGAAAAACTGTTTTTT
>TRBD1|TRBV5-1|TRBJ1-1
CASSGTANTEAFF
TGCGCCAGCAGCGGGACAGCGAACACTGAAGCTTTCTTT
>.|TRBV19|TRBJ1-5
CASAWSHRNQPQHF
TGTGCCAGTGCTTGGTCGCACCGCAATCAGCCCCAGCATTTT
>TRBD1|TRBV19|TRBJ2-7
CASSIGTGTYEQYF
TGTGCCAGTAGTATAGGGACAGGGACCTACGAGCAGTACTTC
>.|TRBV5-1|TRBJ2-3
CASSRQSAGADTQYF
TGCGCCAGCAGCCGTCAGTCCGCAGGGGCAGATACGCAGTATTTT
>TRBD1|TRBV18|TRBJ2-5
CASSPRDRDGTQYF
TGTGCCAGCTCACCACGTGACAGGGATGGGACCCAGTACTTC
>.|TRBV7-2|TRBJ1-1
CASSLLGGDTEAFF
TGTGCCAGCAGCCTGCTAGGAGGAGACACTGAAGCTTTCTTT
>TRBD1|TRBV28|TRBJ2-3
CASSSLGQGLTDTQYF
TGTGCCAGCTCCAGCCTGGGACAGGGGCTTACAGATACGCAGTATTTT
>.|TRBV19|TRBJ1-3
CASFDGGAGNTIYF
TGTGCCAGTTTTGACGGGGGTGCTGGAAACACCATATATTTT
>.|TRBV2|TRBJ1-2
CASSQGNYGYTF
TGTGCCAGCAGTCAAGGGAACTATGGCTACACCTTC
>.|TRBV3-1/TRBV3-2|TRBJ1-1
CASSQRDLMANTEAFF
TGTGCCAGCAGCCAACGGGACTTAATGGCAAACACTGAAGCTTTCTTT
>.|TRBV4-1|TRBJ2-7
CASSPQPGSYEQYF
TGCGCCAGCAGCCCCCAACCAGGGTCCTACGAGCAGTACTTC
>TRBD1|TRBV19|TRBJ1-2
CASRTKDRGRKNGYTF
TGTGCCAGTCGCACTAAGGACAGGGGGCGAAAAAATGGCTACACCTTC
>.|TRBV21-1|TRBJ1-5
CASSNLIRGPGTGGEVNQPQHF
TGTGCCAGCAGCAACTTGATTCGCGGGCCAGGGACAGGGGGTGAGGTCAATCAGCCCCAGCATTTT
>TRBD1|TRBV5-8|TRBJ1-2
CASSRDRGMYGYTF
TGTGCCAGCAGCCGGGACAGGGGAATGTATGGCTACACCTTC
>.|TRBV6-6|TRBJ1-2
CASRQGGGYGYTF
TGTGCCAGCAGGCAGGGAGGGGGCTATGGCTACACCTTC
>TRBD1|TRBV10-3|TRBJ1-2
CAISDFGDRDLGYTF
TGTGCCATCAGTGACTTCGGGGACAGGGATTTAGGCTACACCTTC
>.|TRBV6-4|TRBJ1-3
CASSDSGGHSGNTIYF
TGTGCCAGCAGTGACTCGGGGGGGCACTCTGGAAACACCATATATTTT
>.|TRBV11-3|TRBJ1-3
CASSPDGLGNTIYF
TGTGCCAGCAGCCCGGACGGACTAGGTAACACCATATATTTT
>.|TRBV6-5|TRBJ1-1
CATSPQGDTEAFF
TGTGCCACTTCACCCCAGGGCGACACTGAAGCTTTCTTT
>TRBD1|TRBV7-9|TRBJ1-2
CASRQGASTF
TGTGCCAGCAGGCAGGGGGCTTCCACCTTC
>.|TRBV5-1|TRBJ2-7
CASSPTTGIYEQYF
TGCGCCAGCAGCCCCACCACAGGGATCTACGAGCAGTACTTC
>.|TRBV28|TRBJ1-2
CASSPPRGYGYTF
TGTGCCAGCAGCCCCCCCCGGGGATATGGCTACACCTTC
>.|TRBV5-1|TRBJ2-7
CASSLGAASSYEQYF
TGCGCCAGCAGCTTGGGGGCAGCGAGCTCCTACGAGCAGTACTTC
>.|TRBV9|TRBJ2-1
CASKGGNYNEQFF
TGTGCCAGCAAGGGGGGTAACTACAATGAGCAGTTCTTC
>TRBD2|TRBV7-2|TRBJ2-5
CASSLPASSGGAGETQYF
TGTGCCAGCAGCTTACCGGCCTCGAGCGGGGGGGCCGGGGAGACCCAGTACTTC
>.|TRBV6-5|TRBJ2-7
CASSYSRAYEQYF
TGTGCCAGCAGTTACTCTAGAGCCTACGAGCAGTACTTC
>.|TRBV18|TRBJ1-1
CASSPSFGRDGETEAFF
TGTGCCAGCTCACCATCATTCGGTCGGGACGGGGAGACTGAAGCTTTCTTT
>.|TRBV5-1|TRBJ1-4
CASSQHWTASNEKLFF
TGCGCCAGCAGCCAGCATTGGACAGCGTCTAATGAAAAACTGTTTTTT
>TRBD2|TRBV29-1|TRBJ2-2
CSVIRGGNTGELFF
TGCAGCGTTATTCGGGGGGGCAACACCGGGGAGCTGTTTTTT
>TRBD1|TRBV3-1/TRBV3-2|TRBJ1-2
CASSPGTEIYGYTF
TGTGCCAGCAGCCCCGGGACAGAAATCTATGGCTACACCTTC
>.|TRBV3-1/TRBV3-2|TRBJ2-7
CASSPRVGGPYEQYF
TGTGCCAGCAGCCCCCGCGTGGGAGGCCCCTACGAGCAGTACTTC
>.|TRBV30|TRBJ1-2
CAWSIRQEGYTF
TGTGCCTGGAGTATAAGGCAAGAAGGCTACACCTTC
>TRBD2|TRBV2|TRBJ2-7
CASSEALAGEVTMYEQYF
TGTGCCAGCAGTGAAGCCCTAGCGGGGGAAGTTACCATGTACGAGCAGTACTTC
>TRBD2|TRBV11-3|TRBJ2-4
CASSSELAGGPRAKNIQYF
TGTGCCAGCAGCTCCGAGCTAGCGGGGGGGCCGCGGGCCAAAAACATTCAGTACTTC
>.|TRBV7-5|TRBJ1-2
CAHRPGGREWGTNYGYTF
TGTGCCCACAGACCGGGTGGCAGGGAATGGGGTACTAACTATGGCTACACCTTC
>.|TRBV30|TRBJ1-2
CAWSIGQGPSF
TGTGCCTGGAGTATCGGTCAGGGGCCTTCTTTC
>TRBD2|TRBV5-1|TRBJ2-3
CASSREGPDTDTQYF
TGCGCCAGCAGTCGGGAGGGACCGGACACAGATACGCAGTATTTT
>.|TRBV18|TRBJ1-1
CASSPPPETSEAFF
TGTGCCAGCTCACCCCCCCCCGAGACAAGTGAAGCTTTCTTT